Described below is a single TCR beta chain sequence and its context. The record originates from a study of T cell changes during pregnancy in multiple sclerosis. The CDR3 loop spans 15 amino acids. The trim removed 4 bases at V and 2 bases at J, leaving 5 bases unmatched. Germline loops: CDR1 LNHDA, CDR2 SQIVND (reference sequence). Sequencing used immunoSEQ multiplex PCR; TCRdb keeps in-frame clones, though not all of them. The sample records about 28,000 clones, over 75% being singletons. The chain uses TRBV19 and TRBJ1-5; 7 bases agree with TRBD1. This TCR was recovered from a female donor with multiple sclerosis, enrolled in a pregnancy study. The sequencing used CD8+ T cells from peripheral blood mononuclear cells, collected after pregnancy. The CDR3 loop reads CASSTGQPRNQPQHF. Written as DNA, the CDR3 is TGTGCCAGTAGTACGGGACAGCCCCGCAATCAGCCCCAGCATTTT. Drawing the rest from reference TRBV19 and TRBJ1-5, the complete variable domain is DGGITQSPKYLFRKEGQNVTLSCEQNLNHDAMYWYRQDPGQGLRLIYYSQIVNDFQKGDIAEGYSVSREKKESFPLTVTSAQKNPTAFYLCASSTGQPRNQPQHFGDGTRLSIL.